The 26 T cell receptor beta chains reported below all come from one sample, sequenced in a study of shared clonotypes between healthy human individuals (dated by TCRdb to about 2020). CD8 naive samples were CD45RO-negative cells positively selected for CCR7, giving a CD45RA+CCR7+ population that excluded TemRA cells. Libraries came from the immunoSEQ multiplex PCR assay. Entries here come from immuneACCESS through TCRdb and include only in-frame sequences with V and J called. Some clones fail to appear in such tables; in the studies checked, an unresolved V gene covers under half of the shortfall, and the cause of the remainder is unknown. The sample profile shows roughly 1,800,000 clones; less than 95% of them were found once. Of the sample, 0.95% to 1.5% is held by the ten largest clones. Specimen: naive CD8+ T cells sorted from blood. This sample's cell subset or site label indicates: CD45RA+CCR7+. The source of these receptors is a man between 18 and 35 years old in good health.

The gene calls are TRBV29-1 and TRBJ2-7; unclear D gene. Germline CDR1 SQVTM, CDR2 ANQGSEA. Trimming stripped 3 bases from V and 0 bases from J, with 9 bases between. The CDR3 extends over 13 amino acids. CDR3 bases: TGCAGCGTTGAGCTGGCAGCCTCCTACGAGCAGTACTTC. It codes for CSVELAASYEQYF.

The chain recombines TRBV18 with TRBJ2-5; the D gene is possibly TRBD1 (6 bases). Trimming shortened V by 0 bases and J by 1 base, and 12 bases separated the two germline ends. Germline-derived CDR1 and CDR2 are KGHSH and LQKENI. This CDR3 has 16 amino acids. CDR3 sequence (DNA): TGTGCCAGCTCACCACCGAGGGCAGGGGTCCAAGAGACCCAGTACTTC. It translates to CASSPPRAGVQETQYF.

This chain joins TRBV4-1 and TRBJ2-5; weak D call: TRBD2 (5 bases). Per the germline V gene, CDR1 is MGHRA and CDR2 is YSYEKL. V gave up 0 bases and J gave up 0 bases, with 11 bases separating them. This CDR3 contains 16 residues. The CDR3 DNA follows: TGCGCCAGCAGCCAAGAAGGACCGGGGTACCAAGAGACCCAGTACTTC. Its translation is CASSQEGPGYQETQYF.

The rearrangement links TRBV7-9 to TRBJ2-7; maybe TRBD2 (5 bases). CDR3 size: 12 residues. Germline V gene lookup returns CDR1 SEHNR and CDR2 FQNEAQ (reference sequence). The V and J ends lost 6 bases and 6 bases respectively, with 12 bases between them. The chain's CDR3 is CASSLRGPEQYF. The CDR3 DNA is TGTGCCAGCAGTCTCCGGGGTCCCGAGCAGTACTTC.

This rearrangement joins TRBV19 to TRBJ1-5; D gene ambiguous. This CDR3 is built from 15 residues. The V end was cut by 5 bases, the J end by 0 bases, with 11 bases between. Per germline, CDR1 LNHDA and CDR2 SQIVND (reference sequence). The CDR3 region is CASSDQDDSNQPQHF. The CDR3 region has the DNA TGTGCCAGTAGTGACCAGGATGATAGCAATCAGCCCCAGCATTTT.

This clone has only one observation. The J gene is TRBJ2-1, the V gene TRBV4-1; D is perhaps TRBD1 (6 bases). Germline-derived CDR1 and CDR2 are MGHRA and YSYEKL. The CDR3 is made up of 15 amino acids. The V and J ends lost 3 bases and 0 bases respectively, with 9 bases between them. CDR3 amino acids: CASSHQGSSYNEQFF. CDR3 DNA sequence: TGCGCCAGCAGCCACCAGGGGAGCTCCTACAATGAGCAGTTCTTC.

This sequence joins TRBV30 and TRBJ2-3, with D perhaps TRBD1 or TRBD2 (6 bases each). CDR1 and CDR2 from the germline V gene are GTSNPN and SVGIG (reference sequence). The V end was cut by 4 bases, the J end by 1 base, with 12 bases between. CDR3 length: 14 residues. CDR3 amino acids: CAWIRGRGTDTQYF. The DNA for the CDR3 is TGTGCCTGGATACGGGGGCGCGGCACAGATACGCAGTATTTT.

The V and J genes are TRBV10-3 and TRBJ2-3; no reliable D call. CDR3 length: 14 residues. The ends were cut back, 4 bases at V and 4 bases at J, with 12 bases in the middle. The germline CDR1 and CDR2 sequences are ENHRY and SYGVKD. The chain's CDR3 is CAISAESPPDTQYF. Here the CDR3 DNA reads TGTGCCATCAGTGCGGAGTCTCCCCCAGATACGCAGTATTTT.

The rearrangement links TRBV28 to TRBJ1-1; D gene unclear. The length of the CDR3 is 14 residues. Trimming stripped 2 bases from V and 5 bases from J, with 12 bases between. Germline V gene data show CDR1 as MDHEN and CDR2 as SYDVKM. The CDR3 DNA follows: TGTGCCAGCAGTTTACGGGGTGGAAGGACTGAAGCTTTCTTT. This sequence encodes CASSLRGGRTEAFF.

The V and J genes are TRBV5-6 and TRBJ2-1; the D gene is possibly TRBD2 (6 bases). Germline V CDR1 and CDR2: SGHDT, YYEEEE. The CDR3 consists of 15 residues. The germline V and J ends were trimmed by 1 base and 8 bases, with 16 bases remaining between them. For the CDR3, the DNA is TGTGCCAGCAGCTTGTGGGCGGGACGAAACTATGAGCAGTTCTTC. It translates to CASSLWAGRNYEQFF.

The chain combines TRBV9 with TRBJ2-3; D gene uncertain. V was pared by 4 bases and J by 5 bases, with 14 bases between. CDR1 is SGDLS and CDR2 is YYNGEE in the germline V gene. The CDR3 is 14 amino acids. CDR3 protein: CASSPPPVGDTQYF. The CDR3 coding sequence is TGTGCCAGCAGCCCCCCCCCGGTGGGAGATACGCAGTATTTT.

The sample holds one count of this clone. The V call is TRBV9, the J call TRBJ2-7, with 9 bases matching TRBD1. Germline CDR1 and CDR2: SGDLS and YYNGEE. V was pared by 3 bases and J by 6 bases, with 10 bases of the junction left unmatched. The CDR3 is 15 amino acids. The CDR3 loop is CASSGTGTGFLEQYF. The DNA for the CDR3 is TGTGCCAGCAGCGGTACCGGGACAGGGTTCCTCGAGCAGTACTTC.

The J gene is TRBJ2-3, the V gene TRBV6-5; the D is unclear. Per germline, CDR1 MNHEY and CDR2 SVGAGI. V dropped 3 bases and J dropped 2 bases, with 9 bases sitting between them. The CDR3 covers 14 residues. The CDR3 protein is CASSYEKPTDTQYF. DNA of the CDR3: TGTGCCAGCAGTTATGAGAAACCCACAGATACGCAGTATTTT.

This clone was observed a single time. This specimen includes other DNA sequences encoding the same CDR3. This sequence joins TRBV7-8 and TRBJ2-2, with 8 positions matching TRBD1. This CDR3 is built from 15 residues. Trimming took 1 base from V and 6 from J; bases not matched to a gene: 4. Per germline, CDR1 SGHVS and CDR2 FQNEAQ. The CDR3 sequence: CASSLGQGAAGELFF. CDR3 DNA: TGTGCCAGCAGCTTAGGTCAGGGGGCGGCCGGGGAGCTGTTTTTT.

The V call is TRBV14, the J call TRBJ1-4; the D gene is possibly TRBD1 (6 bases). Per the germline V gene, CDR1 is SGHDN and CDR2 is FVKESK. V lost 0 bases and J 5 bases, leaving 13 bases between the germline ends. The CDR3 is 16 amino acids. CDR3 coding DNA: TGTGCCAGCAGCCAAGACAGCGGACAGCCGAATGAAAAACTGTTTTTT. This encodes CASSQDSGQPNEKLFF.

V and J are TRBV19 and TRBJ1-2, with 12 bases lining up with TRBD1. In germline, CDR1 is LNHDA, CDR2 SQIVND (reference sequence). This CDR3 has 15 residues. Trimming removed 8 bases from V and 4 bases from J; junction bases left unmatched: 8. The CDR3 nucleotides read TGTGCCAGTGCTTCCCGGGACAGGGGGCTCTATGGCTACACCTTC. Amino acid sequence: CASASRDRGLYGYTF.

The chain links TRBV4-3 to TRBJ1-6; D remains unclear. This CDR3 has 16 amino acids. The V end was cut by 4 bases, the J end by 7 bases, with 17 bases between. Germline-derived CDR1 and CDR2 are LGHNA and YSLEER. This chain's CDR3 is CASSPTPSGLNSPLHF. CDR3 nucleotides: TGCGCCAGCAGCCCGACACCCTCGGGGTTGAATTCACCCCTCCACTTT.

V and J are TRBV7-9 and TRBJ1-1; TRBD1 is a possible D gene (6 bases). The length of the CDR3 is 18 residues. V shed 4 bases and J shed 5 bases, with 26 bases lying between them. Looked up from germline, CDR1 is SEHNR and CDR2 is FQNEAQ (reference sequence). The CDR3 is CASSSTKLDREGSTEAFF. The CDR3 bases are TGTGCCAGCAGCTCTACTAAATTGGACAGAGAAGGATCGACTGAAGCTTTCTTT.

To note about this clone: One end of the junction does not line up with germline, which may come from a read error. Other DNA variants within this sample encode the same CDR3. The chain is built from TRBV6-6 and TRBJ2-7, with D unclear. CDR1 and CDR2 (germline): MNHNY, SVGAGI (reference sequence). The CDR3 is 12 residues long. The DNA of the CDR3 is TGCGCCAGCAGTTACCAACTCTACGAGCAGTACTTC. Its translation is CASSYQLYEQYF.

The chain has TRBV2 and TRBJ2-1; TRBD1 aligns across 9 bases. The CDR3 length is 14 residues. The trim removed 8 bases at V and 5 bases at J, leaving 7 bases unmatched. Germline V gene data show CDR1 as SNHLY and CDR2 as FYNNEI. The CDR3 bases are TGTGCCAGCCCGGGACAGGGTGGGCACAATGAGCAGTTCTTC. This codes for CASPGQGGHNEQFF. The full variable domain, rest sourced from reference TRBV2 and TRBJ2-1, is EPEVTQTPSHQVTQMGQEVILRCVPISNHLYFYWYRQILGQKVEFLVSFYNNEISEKSEIFDDQFSVERPDGSNFTLKIRSTKLEDSAMYFCASPGQGGHNEQFFGPGTRLTVL.

The genes are TRBV4-3 and TRBJ1-1; perhaps TRBD1 as D (5 bases). Germline values: CDR1 LGHNA, CDR2 YSLEER. V gave up 3 bases and J gave up 11 bases, with 10 bases separating them. This CDR3 has 11 residues. The CDR3 DNA is TGCGCCAGCAGCCAGGGACGGGAGGCTTTCTTT. Protein sequence: CASSQGREAFF.

The V gene is TRBV4-1, the J gene TRBJ2-2; 10 bases match TRBD2. This CDR3 region has 19 residues. Germline trimming cut 4 bases from V and 1 base from J; bases unmatched to any gene: 12. Per the germline V gene, CDR1 is MGHRA and CDR2 is YSYEKL. Written as DNA, the CDR3 is TGCGCCAGCAGCCCATACGGGGTTAGCGGGGGGCTGAACACCGGGGAGCTGTTTTTT. It encodes CASSPYGVSGGLNTGELFF.

Remarks on this clone: Other DNA sequences within the sample encode an identical CDR3. The V gene is TRBV5-1, the J gene TRBJ2-7, with 9 bases matching TRBD1. Per the germline V gene, CDR1 is SGHRS and CDR2 is YFSETQ. This CDR3 region has 15 residues. V was pared by 4 bases and J by 3 bases, with 8 bases of the junction left unmatched. Written as DNA, the CDR3 is TGCGCCAGCAGCCTAACCGGGACAGGGTTCTACGAGCAGTACTTC. Translation gives CASSLTGTGFYEQYF.

The J gene is TRBJ2-5, the V gene TRBV9; 8 bases are a match to TRBD1. From germline, CDR1 is SGDLS and CDR2 YYNGEE. V dropped 0 bases and J dropped 5; count of bases not matched to a gene: 6. This CDR3 has 15 residues. The CDR3 is CASSVEDRVLETQYF. For the CDR3, the DNA is TGTGCCAGCAGCGTAGAGGACAGGGTTCTGGAGACCCAGTACTTC.

About this clone: Other DNA sequences in this specimen translate into the identical CDR3. The rearrangement joins TRBV5-4 to TRBJ2-7; D ambiguous. Germline V lookup: CDR1 SGHNT, CDR2 YYREEE (reference sequence). V was trimmed by 0 bases and J by 2 bases, leaving 6 bases between them. The CDR3 has 13 amino acids. Written as DNA, the CDR3 is TGTGCCAGCAGCTTGGGGCCAACCTACGAGCAGTACTTC. This translates into CASSLGPTYEQYF.

This chain connects TRBV29-1 to TRBJ2-3, with D possibly being TRBD2 (7 bases). This CDR3 contains 14 residues. The V end lost 2 bases, the J end lost 2 bases, and 11 bases lay between the germline ends. In germline, CDR1 is SQVTM, CDR2 ANQGSEA. The CDR3, as DNA: TGCAGCGTTGAAAGGGCGGGGGCCACAGATACGCAGTATTTT. It yields the protein CSVERAGATDTQYF.